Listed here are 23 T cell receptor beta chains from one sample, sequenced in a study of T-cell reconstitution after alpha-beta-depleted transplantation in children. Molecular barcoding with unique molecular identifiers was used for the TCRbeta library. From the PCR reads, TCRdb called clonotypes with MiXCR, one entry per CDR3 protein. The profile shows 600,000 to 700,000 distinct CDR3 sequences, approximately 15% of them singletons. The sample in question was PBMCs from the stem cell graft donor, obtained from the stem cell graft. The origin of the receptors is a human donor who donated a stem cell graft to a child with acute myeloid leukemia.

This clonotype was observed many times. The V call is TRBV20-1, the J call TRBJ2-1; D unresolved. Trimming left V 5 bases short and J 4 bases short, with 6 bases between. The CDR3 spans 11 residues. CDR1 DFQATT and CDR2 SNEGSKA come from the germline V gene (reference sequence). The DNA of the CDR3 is TGCAGTGCTGCCTCTTACAATGAGCAGTTCTTC. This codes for CSAASYNEQFF.

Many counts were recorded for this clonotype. The CDR3 region is CASSRQGISYEQYV. The CDR3 nucleotides read TGTGCCAGCAGCAGACAGGGGATCTCCTACGAGCAGTACGTC. This sequence joins TRBV7-2 and TRBJ2-7; TRBD1 agrees at 8 bases. J gave up 0 bases and V 5 bases, and 3 bases lay outside the gene matches. CDR3 size: 14 residues. The germline gives CDR1 SGHTA, CDR2 FQGNSA.

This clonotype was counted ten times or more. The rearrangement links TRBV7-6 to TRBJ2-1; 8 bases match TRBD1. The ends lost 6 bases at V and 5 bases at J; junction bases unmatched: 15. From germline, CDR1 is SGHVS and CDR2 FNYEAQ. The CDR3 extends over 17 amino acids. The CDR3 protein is CASSRQPGTGPNNEQFF. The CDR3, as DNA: TGTGCCAGCAGTCGTCAACCAGGGACAGGCCCTAACAATGAGCAGTTCTTC.

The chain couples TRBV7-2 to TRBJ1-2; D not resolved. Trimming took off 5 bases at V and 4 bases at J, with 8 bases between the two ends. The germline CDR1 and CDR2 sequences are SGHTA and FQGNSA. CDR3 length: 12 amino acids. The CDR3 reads CASSLLPYGYTF. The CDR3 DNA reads TGTGCCAGCAGCCTTCTTCCCTATGGCTACACCTTC.

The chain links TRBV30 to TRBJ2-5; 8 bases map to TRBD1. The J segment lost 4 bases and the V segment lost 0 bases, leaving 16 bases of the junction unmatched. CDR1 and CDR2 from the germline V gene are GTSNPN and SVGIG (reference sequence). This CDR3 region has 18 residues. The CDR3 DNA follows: TGTGCCTGGAGTGTACGCCGAACCCACCAGGGGGCCTCAGAGACCCAGTACTTC. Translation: CAWSVRRTHQGASETQYF.

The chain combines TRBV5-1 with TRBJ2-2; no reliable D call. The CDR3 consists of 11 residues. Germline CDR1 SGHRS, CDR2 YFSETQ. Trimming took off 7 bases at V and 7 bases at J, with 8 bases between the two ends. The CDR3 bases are TGCGCCAGCGTCGGATACGGGGAGCTGTTTTTT. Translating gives CASVGYGELFF.

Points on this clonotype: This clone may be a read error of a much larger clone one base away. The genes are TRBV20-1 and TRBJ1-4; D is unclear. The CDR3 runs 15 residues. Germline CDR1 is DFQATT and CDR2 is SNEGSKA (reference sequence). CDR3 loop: CGARPLAGANEKLFF. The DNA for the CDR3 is TGCGGTGCTAGACCCTTAGCAGGAGCTAATGAAAAACTGTTTTTT.

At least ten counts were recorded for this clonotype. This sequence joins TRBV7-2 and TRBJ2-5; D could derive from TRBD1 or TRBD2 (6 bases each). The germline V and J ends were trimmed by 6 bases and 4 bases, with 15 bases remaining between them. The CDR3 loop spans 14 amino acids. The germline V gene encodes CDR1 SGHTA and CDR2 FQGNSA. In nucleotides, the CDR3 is TGTGCCAGCAGGCAACAAGGGGGGCGAGAGACCCAGTACTTC. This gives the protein CASRQQGGRETQYF.

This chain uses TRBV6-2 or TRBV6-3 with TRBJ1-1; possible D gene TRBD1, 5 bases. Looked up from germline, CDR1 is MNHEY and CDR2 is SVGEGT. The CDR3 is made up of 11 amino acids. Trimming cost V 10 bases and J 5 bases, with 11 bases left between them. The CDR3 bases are TGTGCCACCCAGGGAGAGACTGAAGCTTTCTTT. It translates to CATQGETEAFF.

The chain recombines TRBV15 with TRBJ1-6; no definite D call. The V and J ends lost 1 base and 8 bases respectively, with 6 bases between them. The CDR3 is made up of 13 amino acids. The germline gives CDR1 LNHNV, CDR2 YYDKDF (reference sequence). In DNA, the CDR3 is TGTGCCACCAGCAGAGTAAATCATTCACCCCTCCACTTT. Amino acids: CATSRVNHSPLHF.

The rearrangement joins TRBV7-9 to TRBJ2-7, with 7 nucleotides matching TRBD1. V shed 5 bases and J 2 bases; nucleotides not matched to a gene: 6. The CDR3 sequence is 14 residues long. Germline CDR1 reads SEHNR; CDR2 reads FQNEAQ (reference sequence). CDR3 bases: TGTGCCAGCAGCCGACAGGGACAACCCTACGAGCAGTACTTC. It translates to CASSRQGQPYEQYF.

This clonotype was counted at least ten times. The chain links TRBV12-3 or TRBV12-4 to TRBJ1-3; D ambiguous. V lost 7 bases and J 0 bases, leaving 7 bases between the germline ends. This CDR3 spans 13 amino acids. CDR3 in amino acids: CASMHSSGNTIYF. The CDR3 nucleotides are TGTGCCAGCATGCACAGCTCTGGAAACACCATATATTTT.

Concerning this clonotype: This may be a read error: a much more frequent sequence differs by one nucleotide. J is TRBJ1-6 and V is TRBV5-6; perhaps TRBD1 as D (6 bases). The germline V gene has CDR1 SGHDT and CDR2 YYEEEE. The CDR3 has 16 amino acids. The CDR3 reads CASSFRTDSSNSPLHF. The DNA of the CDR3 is TGTGCCAGCAGCTTCCGGACAGACTCCTCTAATTCACCCCTCCACTTT. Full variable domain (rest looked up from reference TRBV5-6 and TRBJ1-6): DAGVTQSPTHLIKTRGQQVTLRCSPKSGHDTVSWYQQALGQGPQFIFQYYEEEERQRGNFPDRFSGHQFPNYSSELNVNALLLGDSALYLCASSFRTDSSNSPLHFGNGTRLTVT.

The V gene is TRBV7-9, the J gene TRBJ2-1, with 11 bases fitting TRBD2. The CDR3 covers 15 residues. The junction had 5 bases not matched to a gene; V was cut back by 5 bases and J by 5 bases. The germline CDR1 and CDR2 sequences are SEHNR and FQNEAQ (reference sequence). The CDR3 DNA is TGTGCCAGCAGCCCTAGCGGGGGGCCCCACAATGAGCAGTTCTTC. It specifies CASSPSGGPHNEQFF.

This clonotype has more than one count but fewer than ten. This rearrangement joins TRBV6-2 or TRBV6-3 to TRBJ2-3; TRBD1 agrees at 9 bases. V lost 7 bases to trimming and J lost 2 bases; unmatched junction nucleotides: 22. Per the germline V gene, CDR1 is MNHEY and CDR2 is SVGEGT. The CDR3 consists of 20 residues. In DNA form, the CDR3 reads TGTGCCAGCACCAGCCCCACAGGACAGGGGCGATACCGGGACACAGATACGCAGTATTTT. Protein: CASTSPTGQGRYRDTDTQYF.

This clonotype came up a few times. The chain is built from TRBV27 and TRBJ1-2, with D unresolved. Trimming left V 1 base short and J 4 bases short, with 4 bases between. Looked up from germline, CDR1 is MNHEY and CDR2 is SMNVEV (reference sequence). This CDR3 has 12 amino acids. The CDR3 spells CASSLYGYGYTF. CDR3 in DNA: TGTGCCAGCAGTTTATACGGCTATGGCTACACCTTC.

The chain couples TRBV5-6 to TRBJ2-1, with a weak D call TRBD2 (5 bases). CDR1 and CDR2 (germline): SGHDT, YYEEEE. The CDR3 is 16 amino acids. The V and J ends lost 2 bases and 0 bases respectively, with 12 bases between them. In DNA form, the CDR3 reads TGTGCCAGCAGCTTTGGAGGTGAGGGCTCCTACAATGAGCAGTTCTTC. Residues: CASSFGGEGSYNEQFF.

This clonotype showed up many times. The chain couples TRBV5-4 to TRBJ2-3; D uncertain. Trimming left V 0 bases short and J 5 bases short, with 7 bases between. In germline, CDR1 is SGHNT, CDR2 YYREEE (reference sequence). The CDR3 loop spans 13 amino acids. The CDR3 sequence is CASSLAPGDTQYF. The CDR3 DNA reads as TGTGCCAGCAGCTTGGCCCCGGGAGATACGCAGTATTTT. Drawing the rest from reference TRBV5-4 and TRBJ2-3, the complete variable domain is ETGVTQSPTHLIKTRGQQVTLRCSSQSGHNTVSWYQQALGQGPQFIFQYYREEENGRGNFPPRFSGLQFPNYSSELNVNALELDDSALYLCASSLAPGDTQYFGPGTRLTVL.

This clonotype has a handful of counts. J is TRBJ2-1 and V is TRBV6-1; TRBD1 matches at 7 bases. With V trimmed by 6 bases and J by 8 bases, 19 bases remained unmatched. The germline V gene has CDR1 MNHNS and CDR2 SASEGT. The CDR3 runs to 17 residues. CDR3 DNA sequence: TGTGCCAGCAGGCTCCGGGACAGCTCACAGGTTATCGATGAGCAGTTCTTC. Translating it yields CASRLRDSSQVIDEQFF.

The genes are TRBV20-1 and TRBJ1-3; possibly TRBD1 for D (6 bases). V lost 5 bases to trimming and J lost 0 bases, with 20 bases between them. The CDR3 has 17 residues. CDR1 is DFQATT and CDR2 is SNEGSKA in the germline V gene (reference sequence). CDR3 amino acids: CSAQIAGTFFSGNTIYF. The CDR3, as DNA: TGCAGTGCTCAAATCGCCGGGACATTTTTCTCTGGAAACACCATATATTTT.

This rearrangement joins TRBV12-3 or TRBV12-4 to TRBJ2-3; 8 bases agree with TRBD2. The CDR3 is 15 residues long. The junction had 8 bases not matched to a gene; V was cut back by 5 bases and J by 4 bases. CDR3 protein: CASSRGAGVADTQYF. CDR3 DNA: TGTGCCAGCAGTCGCGGAGCGGGGGTCGCAGATACGCAGTATTTT.

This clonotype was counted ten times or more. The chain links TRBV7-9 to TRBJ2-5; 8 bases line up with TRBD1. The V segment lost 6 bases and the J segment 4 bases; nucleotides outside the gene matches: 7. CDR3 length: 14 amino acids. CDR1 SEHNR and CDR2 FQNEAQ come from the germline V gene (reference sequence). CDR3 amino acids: CASSTDRAVETQYF. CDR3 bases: TGTGCCAGCAGTACGGACAGGGCCGTAGAGACCCAGTACTTC.

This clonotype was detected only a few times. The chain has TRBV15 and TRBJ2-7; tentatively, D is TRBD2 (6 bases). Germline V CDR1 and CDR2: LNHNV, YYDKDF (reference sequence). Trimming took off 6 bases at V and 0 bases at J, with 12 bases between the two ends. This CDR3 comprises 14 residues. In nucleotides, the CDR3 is TGTGCCACCAGTGACTTGGGGGGCTCCTACGAGCAGTACTTC. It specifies CATSDLGGSYEQYF.